Listed here are 24 T cell receptor beta chains from one sample, sequenced in a study of metastatic and nonmetastatic thyroid tumors. Nobody among the patients had been given any treatment before thyroid surgery. TCRdb reprocessed the PCR reads via MiXCR. The table lists roughly 30,000 clones, roughly a quarter of them singletons. The sequenced material came from blood. All receptors come from a female donor with papillary thyroid cancer or a benign thyroid nodule (not recorded which). Some clones in this sample may be carry-over from other donors' samples.

This sequence joins TRBV6-1 and TRBJ2-3; tentative D call: TRBD1 (6 bases). In germline, CDR1 is MNHNS, CDR2 SASEGT. Trimming took 4 bases from V and 2 from J, leaving 16 bases between them. This CDR3 has 16 amino acids. The CDR3: CASSAWTAKTTDTQYF. CDR3 in DNA: TGTGCCAGCAGTGCCTGGACAGCGAAGACCACAGATACGCAGTATTTT.

Ten or more counts support this clone. The chain uses TRBV12-3 or TRBV12-4 and TRBJ2-2; D is possibly TRBD1 (5 bases). Trimming left V 5 bases short and J 0 bases short, with 13 bases between. CDR3 length equals 16 residues. CDR3 DNA: TGTGCCAGCAGTCCGTGGCAGGGAACGAACACCGGGGAGCTGTTTTTT. Translation: CASSPWQGTNTGELFF.

The chain links TRBV30 to TRBJ2-3, with 9 bases lining up with TRBD1. This CDR3 has 14 residues. The V gene end was trimmed by 3 bases and the J gene end by 2 bases; junction bases not matched to a gene: 3. Per the germline V gene, CDR1 is GTSNPN and CDR2 is SVGIG (reference sequence). CDR3 bases: TGTGCCTGGAGCCGGACAGGGGTCACAGATACGCAGTATTTT. Translation: CAWSRTGVTDTQYF.

This chain uses TRBV6-1 with TRBJ2-7, with D hard to call. Between the trimmed V and J ends, which lost 5 bases and 2 bases, there was a span of 13 bases. This CDR3 comprises 14 residues. Germline lookup yields CDR1 MNHNS and CDR2 SASEGT. CDR3 DNA: TGTGCCAGCAGTCGCCGGTCCCCGACCTACGAGCAGTACTTC. Protein product: CASSRRSPTYEQYF.

At least ten counts were recorded for this clone. The gene calls are TRBV12-3 or TRBV12-4 and TRBJ1-2; maybe TRBD1 (5 bases). V lost 5 bases, J lost 8 bases, and 9 bases lay in between. The CDR3 extends over 11 amino acids. The CDR3, as DNA: TGTGCCAGCAGTACGGGGGGGGGCTACACCTTC. It codes for CASSTGGGYTF.

This chain joins TRBV12-3 or TRBV12-4 and TRBJ2-7, with TRBD2 matching 11 bases. Germline trimming cut 4 bases from V and 2 bases from J; bases unmatched to any gene: 4. This CDR3 is built from 15 residues. The chain's CDR3 is CASSSPTSGTYEQYF. CDR3 nucleotide sequence: TGTGCCAGCAGTTCCCCGACTAGCGGGACCTACGAGCAGTACTTC.

In the case of this clone: A read error may account for a junction end that differs from germline. The rearrangement uses TRBV6-2 or TRBV6-3 and TRBJ2-6; TRBD1 agrees at 7 bases. The CDR3 has 16 amino acids. Germline CDR1 is MNHEY and CDR2 is SVGEGT. CDR3 DNA sequence: TGTGCCAGCAGTAGGCAGGGGGTCTCTGTGGCCAACGTCCTGACTTTC. Protein: CASSRQGVSVANVLTF.

The chain links TRBV6-6 to TRBJ2-7; TRBD2 might be the D (6 bases). V gave up 2 bases and J gave up 10 bases, with 21 bases separating them. Germline V lookup: CDR1 MNHNY, CDR2 SVGAGI (reference sequence). CDR3 length: 15 residues. CDR3 bases: TGTGCCAGCAGTTACACGCGGGAAAGGTCGTACGGTCAGTACTTC. Amino acids: CASSYTRERSYGQYF.

In this sample, this clone turned up a few times. The chain couples TRBV28 to TRBJ2-2; 9 bases fit TRBD1. This CDR3 contains 14 residues. Germline V gene lookup returns CDR1 MDHEN and CDR2 SYDVKM. Unmatched junction bases numbered 8, after V lost 1 base and J lost 14 bases. CDR3 protein: CASSLSGTGSSLFF. CDR3 bases: TGTGCCAGCAGTTTATCGGGGACAGGGAGCTCCCTGTTTTTT. Using reference TRBV28 and TRBJ2-2 for the parts outside the CDR3, the full variable domain is DVKVTQSSRYLVKRTGEKVFLECVQDMDHENMFWYRQDPGLGLRLIYFSYDVKMKEKGDIPEGYSVSREKKERFSLILESASTNQTSMYLCASSLSGTGSSLFFGEGSRLTVL.

The V gene is TRBV7-2, the J gene TRBJ2-1; the D gene is possibly TRBD1 (5 bases). The CDR3 sequence is 13 residues long. Trimming stripped 1 base from V and 6 bases from J, with 7 bases between. The germline gives CDR1 SGHTA, CDR2 FQGNSA. The CDR3: CASSLEGFNEQFF. As DNA, the CDR3 is TGTGCCAGCAGCTTAGAGGGGTTCAATGAGCAGTTCTTC.

This clone was picked up a small number of times. The chain links TRBV6-1 to TRBJ2-5, with a possible D match to TRBD1 (5 bases). Germline CDR1 and CDR2: MNHNS and SASEGT. The CDR3 runs 13 residues. V was clipped by 2 bases and J by 4 bases, with 8 bases between them. The CDR3 reads CASSERDRETQYF. CDR3 nucleotide sequence: TGTGCCAGCAGTGAAAGAGACAGAGAGACCCAGTACTTC.

This chain joins TRBV6-1 and TRBJ1-2; a possible D gene is TRBD1 (6 bases). The V gene's germline CDR1 is MNHNS and CDR2 SASEGT. The CDR3 sequence is 14 residues long. The germline V and J ends were trimmed by 2 bases and 4 bases, with 11 bases remaining between them. This CDR3 is CASSERTASYGYTF. The CDR3 nucleotides read TGTGCCAGCAGTGAAAGGACAGCGAGCTATGGCTACACCTTC.

This clone has a count of ten or more. The chain uses TRBV27 and TRBJ1-5; D gene ambiguous. V was clipped by 0 bases and J by 1 base, with 10 bases between them. CDR3 length equals 16 residues. Germline CDR1 is MNHEY and CDR2 is SMNVEV (reference sequence). The CDR3 DNA reads as TGTGCCAGCAGTTTATCGGGAGCAGCGAGCAATCAGCCCCAGCATTTT. Residues: CASSLSGAASNQPQHF.

This clone was detected ten times or more. The CDR3 carries no conserved terminal phenylalanine or tryptophan, so it likely arises from a read error. No DNA is shown, since the ends of the CDR3 on it are uncertain; the CDR3 is the one TCRdb lists. The chain joins TRBV5-1 to TRBJ2-7; the table's D call of TRBD1 was not tested on the DNA. The CDR3 length is 14 residues, termini included. Germline V lookup: CDR1 SGHRS, CDR2 YFSETQ. The CDR3 loop reads CASSGPGTGGAFDL.

In this sample, this clone turned up many times. This sequence joins TRBV20-1 and TRBJ1-1; TRBD1 matches 9 bases. The CDR3 length is 15 residues. In germline, CDR1 is DFQATT, CDR2 SNEGSKA (reference sequence). V dropped 4 bases and J dropped 0; count of bases not matched to a gene: 6. CDR3 nucleotide sequence: TGCAGTGCTACGAACAGGGGGCAGGTGAACACTGAAGCTTTCTTT. Amino acids: CSATNRGQVNTEAFF.

CDR3 amino acids: CASRPYMVANKPQHF. The DNA for the CDR3 is TGTGCCAGCAGACCGTACATGGTCGCAAATAAGCCCCAGCATTTT. The chain has TRBV5-7 and TRBJ1-5; D is ambiguous. TRBV5-7 is an open reading frame, and its role is uncertain. V lost 5 bases and J 8 bases, leaving 20 bases between the germline ends. The CDR3 runs to 15 residues.

Note on this clone: One junction end disagrees with the germline gene, perhaps due to a read error. The chain links TRBV9 to TRBJ2-1, with 7 bases matching TRBD2. Germline CDR1 and CDR2: SGDLS and YYNGEE. The CDR3 has 17 amino acids. CDR3 protein: CASSVEALSGGNNDQFF. As DNA, the CDR3 is TGTGCCAGCAGCGTAGAGGCTCTATCGGGAGGAAACAATGATCAGTTCTTC.

This clone was picked up many times. This chain joins TRBV7-8 and TRBJ1-6, with D possibly being TRBD1 (5 bases). CDR1 is SGHVS and CDR2 is FQNEAQ in the germline V gene. The CDR3 runs to 13 residues. The ends were cut back, 5 bases at V and 13 bases at J, with 15 bases in the middle. The CDR3 nucleotides are TGTGCCAGCAGCCCCCCGGGGGTCGTCCCCCTCCACTTT. Protein: CASSPPGVVPLHF.

This clone was recorded many times. The rearrangement uses TRBV12-5 and TRBJ2-7; 8 positions agree with TRBD2. Looked up from germline, CDR1 is LGHNT and CDR2 is FRNRAP. The CDR3 totals 20 residues. The V segment lost 7 bases and the J segment 6 bases; nucleotides outside the gene matches: 29. CDR3 region: CASARDGVVSPAREAGEQYF. The CDR3 DNA follows: TGTGCTAGTGCCCGGGACGGAGTAGTTAGTCCGGCGCGGGAGGCGGGCGAGCAGTACTTC.

This clone counts as medium-sized (0.01 to 0.1%). The CDR3 DNA follows: TGTGCCAGCAGGCTGGGCATGGCAGCTGGAAACACCATATATTTT. Translating it yields CASRLGMAAGNTIYF. The V gene is TRBV27, the J gene TRBJ1-3; unclear D gene. The germline V and J ends were trimmed by 6 bases and 2 bases, with 14 bases remaining between them. The germline V gene encodes CDR1 MNHEY and CDR2 SMNVEV (reference sequence). The CDR3 length is 15 residues.

There are many counts of this clone. V gene TRBV27 combines with J gene TRBJ1-5; 9 nucleotides line up with TRBD1. V lost 3 bases, J lost 7 bases, and 7 bases stayed unmatched. Germline values: CDR1 MNHEY, CDR2 SMNVEV (reference sequence). The CDR3 extends over 15 amino acids. The CDR3 loop is CASSFAGQGNQPQHF. CDR3 nucleotides: TGTGCCAGCAGTTTTGCAGGACAGGGGAACCAGCCCCAGCATTTT.

The DNA of the CDR3 is TGTGCCAGCAGCTTAGGGTCGGGGTGCATGGGCACTGAAGCTTTCTTT. Its protein is CASSLGSGCMGTEAFF. This rearrangement joins TRBV11-2 to TRBJ1-1; D gene ambiguous. CDR1 is SGHAT, CDR2 FQNNGV, per germline. The CDR3 runs 16 residues. Trimming took off 1 base at V and 4 bases at J, with 16 bases between the two ends.

This clone has at least ten counts. V and J are TRBV13 and TRBJ2-1, with 8 bases fitting TRBD1. Germline values: CDR1 PRHDT, CDR2 FYEKMQ (reference sequence). The CDR3 covers 16 residues. V was pared by 1 base and J by 6 bases, with 8 bases of the junction left unmatched. CDR3 DNA sequence: TGTGCCAGCAGCTTAGCGGGCAGGGGGCCTATCAATGAGCAGTTCTTC. This gives the protein CASSLAGRGPINEQFF.

This clone was seen once. J is TRBJ2-2 and V is TRBV4-3, with D perhaps TRBD2 (5 bases). The CDR3 covers 15 residues. CDR1 and CDR2 (germline): LGHNA, YSLEER. V gave up 0 bases and J gave up 10 bases, with 15 bases separating them. The CDR3 DNA reads TGCGCCAGCAGCCAAGAGAGGGCTAGTGTGACGGAGCTGTTTTTT. Its translation: CASSQERASVTELFF.